Listed here are 23 T cell receptor beta chains from one sample, sequenced in a study of T cell responses to AZD1222 COVID-19 vaccine. TCRdb keeps only in-frame clones here, not all; method: immunoSEQ multiplex PCR. The table has about 46,000 clones, approximately 90% seen once. The source was peripheral blood, collected 28 days after the second AZD1222 dose. Source of these receptors: an adult who received the AZD1222 COVID-19 vaccine.

The chain couples TRBV20-1 to TRBJ1-2; no clear D. The germline V and J ends were trimmed by 6 bases and 3 bases, with 8 bases remaining between them. The CDR3 runs 11 residues. From germline, CDR1 is DFQATT and CDR2 SNEGSKA (reference sequence). The CDR3 nucleotides read TGCAGTGCAGGTGCGGACTATGGCTACACCTTC. Translating it yields CSAGADYGYTF.

V usage is TRBV7-2 and J usage is TRBJ2-4; D possibly uses TRBD1 or TRBD2 (5 bases each). This CDR3 is 15 amino acids long. The ends were cut back, 1 base at V and 4 bases at J, with 11 bases in the middle. Germline CDR1 and CDR2: SGHTA and FQGNSA. The CDR3 sequence is CASSLVGDRKNIQYF. CDR3 nucleotides: TGTGCCAGCAGCTTAGTGGGGGACCGAAAAAACATTCAGTACTTC. The full variable domain, with the rest looked up from reference TRBV7-2 and TRBJ2-4, is GAGVSQSPSNKVTEKGKDVELRCDPISGHTALYWYRQSLGQGLEFLIYFQGNSAPDKSGLPSDRFSAERTGGSVSTLTIQRTQQEDSAVYLCASSLVGDRKNIQYFGAGTRLSVL.

In its sample, this clone was seen a few times. The CDR3 nucleotides read TGTGCCAGCAGGGACAGGGGGCGAGGGACCTACGAGCAGTACTTC. Its translation: CASRDRGRGTYEQYF. V is TRBV2 and J is TRBJ2-7; TRBD1 agrees at 11 bases. The germline V gene encodes CDR1 SNHLY and CDR2 FYNNEI. The CDR3 consists of 15 residues. Trimming took 6 bases from V and 2 from J; bases not matched to a gene: 6.

The chain carries TRBV28 and TRBJ2-2; 9 positions match TRBD2. There are 13 residues in the CDR3. In germline, CDR1 is MDHEN, CDR2 SYDVKM. J lost 7 bases, V lost 7 bases, and 4 bases had no gene match. The DNA of the CDR3 is TGTGCCAGCACTGCGGGAGGGTACGGGGAGCTGTTTTTT. Its protein is CASTAGGYGELFF.

The rearrangement joins TRBV7-9 to TRBJ1-2; unclear D gene. The CDR3 runs to 12 residues. Per germline, CDR1 SEHNR and CDR2 FQNEAQ (reference sequence). Trimming took off 6 bases at V and 4 bases at J, with 9 bases between the two ends. CDR3 sequence: CASSSTSYGYTF. The CDR3 coding sequence is TGTGCCAGCAGTTCAACGAGCTATGGCTACACCTTC.

This sequence joins TRBV5-3 and TRBJ2-2; a possible D gene is TRBD2 (5 bases). TRBV5-3 is placed among ORFs of uncertain function. Trimming took 3 bases from V and 8 from J, leaving 20 bases between them. The CDR3 covers 16 residues. CDR3 DNA: TGTGCCAGAAGCTGGCAAAGCGGACCTTTGACGGGGGAGCTGTTTTTT. It specifies CARSWQSGPLTGELFF.

The V call is TRBV13, the J call TRBJ2-3; D could derive from TRBD1 or TRBD2 (5 bases each). The CDR3 totals 16 residues. Deletions cut 5 bases from V and 2 bases from J, with 17 bases between. The germline V gene encodes CDR1 PRHDT and CDR2 FYEKMQ (reference sequence). The CDR3 region is CASSRRDGLPTDTQYF. The CDR3 DNA sequence: TGTGCCAGCAGCCGACGGGACGGGCTTCCCACAGATACGCAGTATTTT.

The chain recombines TRBV19 with TRBJ1-5; D might be TRBD1 (5 bases). The germline V gene has CDR1 LNHDA and CDR2 SQIVND (reference sequence). The CDR3 is 13 amino acids. V gave up 7 bases and J gave up 2 bases, with 9 bases separating them. The CDR3 region has the DNA TGTGCCAGTATGTGGGGGGGCAATCAGCCCCAGCATTTT. It is translated as CASMWGGNQPQHF.

This chain connects TRBV15 to TRBJ2-1; D is ambiguous. The V gene lost 0 bases and the J gene lost 5 bases, with 5 bases spanning the gap. The CDR3 contains 13 residues. In germline, CDR1 is LNHNV, CDR2 YYDKDF (reference sequence). CDR3 bases: TGTGCCACCAGCAGAGATGCAAACAATGAGCAGTTCTTC. This translates into CATSRDANNEQFF.

The chain couples TRBV27 to TRBJ2-3, with 9 bases aligning to TRBD2. The CDR3 contains 15 residues. V shed 3 bases, J shed 0 bases, and the junction held 1 base outside the gene matches. The germline V gene has CDR1 MNHEY and CDR2 SMNVEV (reference sequence). The CDR3 protein is CASSFLAGSTDTQYF. The CDR3 nucleotides are TGTGCCAGCAGTTTTCTAGCGGGAAGCACAGATACGCAGTATTTT.

V is TRBV3-1 (or the pseudogene TRBV3-2) and J is TRBJ1-5; the D gene is possibly TRBD1 (5 bases). CDR1 and CDR2 (germline): LGHDT, YNNKEL (reference sequence). V lost 0 bases to trimming and J lost 7 bases, with 13 bases between them. The CDR3 covers 15 residues. This CDR3 reads CASSQDNGAGQPQHF. In DNA, the CDR3 is TGTGCCAGCAGCCAAGATAACGGGGCGGGCCAGCCCCAGCATTTT.

This chain links TRBV5-1 with TRBJ2-3; D remains ambiguous. Germline CDR1 and CDR2: SGHRS and YFSETQ. The V gene lost 4 bases and the J gene lost 4 bases, with 7 bases spanning the gap. The CDR3 contains 12 residues. CDR3 nucleotides: TGCGCCAGCAGCCCCCTGGCAGATACGCAGTATTTT. Translated, it gives CASSPLADTQYF.

In DNA form, the CDR3 reads TGTGCCAGCTCACAAAGGGACAGGGCCTCTGGGGCCAACGTCCTGACTTTC. Translated: CASSQRDRASGANVLTF. This chain uses TRBV18 with TRBJ2-6; TRBD1 matches at 9 bases. The CDR3 has 17 amino acids. Germline CDR1 is KGHSH and CDR2 is LQKENI. The V gene end was trimmed by 4 bases and the J gene end by 0 bases; junction bases not matched to a gene: 4. The whole variable domain, remainder taken from reference TRBV18 and TRBJ2-6, is NAGVMQNPRHLVRRRGQEARLRCSPMKGHSHVYWYRQLPEEGLKFMVYLQKENIIDESGMPKERFSAEFPKEGPSILRIQQVVRGDSAAYFCASSQRDRASGANVLTFGAGSRLTVL.

The V call is TRBV7-9, the J call TRBJ1-2; no clear D gene. CDR1 is SEHNR and CDR2 is FQNEAQ in the germline V gene (reference sequence). Trimming stripped 7 bases from V and 3 bases from J, with 12 bases between. CDR3 size: 13 residues. Here the CDR3 DNA reads TGTGCCAGCACCCCCGCGAGCTACTATGGCTACACCTTC. This translates into CASTPASYYGYTF.

The chain combines TRBV9 with TRBJ2-7, with D possibly being TRBD1 (5 bases). The ends were cut back, 4 bases at V and 4 bases at J, with 18 bases in the middle. Germline V gene sequence: CDR1 SGDLS, CDR2 YYNGEE. The length of the CDR3 is 15 residues. This CDR3 reads CASSPRALDSYEQYF. CDR3 sequence (DNA): TGTGCCAGCAGCCCCAGAGCACTTGACAGTTACGAGCAGTACTTC.

The rearrangement joins TRBV7-9 to TRBJ2-7, with D uncertain. The CDR3 length is 13 residues. Trimming shortened V by 4 bases and J by 3 bases, and 10 bases separated the two germline ends. The germline V gene has CDR1 SEHNR and CDR2 FQNEAQ (reference sequence). The CDR3 loop reads CASSSSGSYEQYF. For the CDR3, the DNA is TGTGCCAGCAGCTCCTCTGGAAGCTACGAGCAGTACTTC.

This rearrangement joins TRBV3-1 (or the pseudogene TRBV3-2) to TRBJ2-7; 7 bases align to TRBD2. CDR1 and CDR2 (germline): LGHDT, YNNKEL (reference sequence). J gave up 5 bases and V 5 bases, and 12 bases lay outside the gene matches. The CDR3 contains 15 residues. CDR3 in DNA: TGTGCCAGCAGCTATGGACTCAGCGGGGCCGACGAGCAGTACTTC. It specifies CASSYGLSGADEQYF.

The chain combines TRBV19 with TRBJ1-1; no firm D call. V lost 6 bases and J 5 bases, leaving 19 bases between the germline ends. CDR1 is LNHDA and CDR2 is SQIVND in the germline V gene (reference sequence). The CDR3 runs 15 residues. The CDR3: CASRGRRNLGTEAFF. DNA of the CDR3: TGTGCCAGTAGGGGGAGAAGAAACCTGGGTACTGAAGCTTTCTTT. Filled out from reference TRBV19 and TRBJ1-1, the complete variable domain reads DGGITQSPKYLFRKEGQNVTLSCEQNLNHDAMYWYRQDPGQGLRLIYYSQIVNDFQKGDIAEGYSVSREKKESFPLTVTSAQKNPTAFYLCASRGRRNLGTEAFFGQGTRLTVV.

V usage is TRBV6-5 and J usage is TRBJ2-1; D gene ambiguous. V was pared by 8 bases and J by 8 bases, with 16 bases between. The germline CDR1 and CDR2 sequences are MNHEY and SVGAGI. CDR3 length: 13 amino acids. Here the CDR3 reads CASSLRSGHEQFF. DNA for the CDR3: TGTGCCAGCTCGCTCCGGTCCGGCCATGAGCAGTTCTTC.

The CDR3 DNA is TGCGCCAGCAGCGAGGGACAGGGGTACACTGAAGCTTTCTTT. The encoded protein is CASSEGQGYTEAFF. The V and J genes are TRBV5-1 and TRBJ1-1; TRBD1 matches at 10 bases. The germline CDR1 and CDR2 sequences are SGHRS and YFSETQ. J gave up 3 bases and V 4 bases, and 3 bases lay outside the gene matches. The CDR3 length is 14 residues.

This clone was counted once. This chain links TRBV7-2 with TRBJ1-4; weak D call: TRBD1 (5 bases). The germline CDR1 and CDR2 sequences are SGHTA and FQGNSA. V was clipped by 5 bases and J by 5 bases, with 15 bases between them. There are 15 residues in the CDR3. DNA for the CDR3: TGTGCCAGCAGCCAATGGGCGAGACAGAATGAAAAACTGTTTTTT. Amino acid sequence: CASSQWARQNEKLFF.

The rearrangement joins TRBV10-3 to TRBJ1-1; D is possibly TRBD1 (5 bases). The germline V gene encodes CDR1 ENHRY and CDR2 SYGVKD. Trimming stripped 6 bases from V and 1 base from J, with 9 bases between. The CDR3 totals 13 residues. The CDR3 spells CAIRADRNTEAFF. The DNA for the CDR3 is TGTGCCATCAGGGCCGACAGGAACACTGAAGCTTTCTTT.

This chain connects TRBV7-2 to TRBJ2-1; D is ambiguous. CDR1 is SGHTA and CDR2 is FQGNSA in the germline V gene. The CDR3 is 15 residues long. The V and J ends lost 0 bases and 2 bases respectively, with 8 bases between them. The DNA of the CDR3 is TGTGCCAGCAGCTTAGCCAGCCCAACCTACAATGAGCAGTTCTTC. This translates into CASSLASPTYNEQFF.